Sequencing of this T cell receptor beta chain was carried out in a study of lymphopenia after photon versus proton radiotherapy (dated by TCRdb to the late 2010s). Regarding the complete study: Photon and proton radiation therapy were compared by the study for their immunological effects in patients with gastrointestinal tumors who developed high-grade lymphopenia. The cohort included some 20 patients with gastrointestinal tumors who developed lymphopenia after receiving either photon or proton therapy. The study aimed to characterize how the two radiation modalities differ in their impact on the immune system.

Library generation was performed with the immunoSEQ multiplex PCR assay. T cell repertoires were profiled with deep sequencing of rearranged TCR beta loci together with multiparametric flow cytometry. TCRdb's version of the immuneACCESS table is confined to in-frame rearrangements and falls short of the full clone set. An unresolved V gene accounts for under half of the shortfall where checked; the remainder is of unknown origin. This sample has 30,000 to 45,000 clones in its table, and 80% to 95% of those were observed once. The biggest ten clones account for 13% to 15% of the sample. V lost 0 bases and J lost 2 bases; the stretch between them is 19 bases long. Reading the germline V gene (reference sequence) gives CDR1 LNHNV and CDR2 YYDKDF. Spanning cysteine to phenylalanine, the CDR3 consists of 18 amino acids. The kept DNA is CDR3 alone, 54 bases in frame from the first base. Study-level results and caveats: During treatment, patients who received photon therapy lost naive T cells and TCR diversity and gained effector/memory populations, whereas patients who received proton therapy remained relatively stable. Across the cohort, among patients who died, a greater drop in TCR diversity after the nadir was inversely correlated with overall survival time. The survival association was examined only in patients who died, and the authors described better survival with proton therapy as a possibility, not as a demonstrated result. Once the lymphocyte count had reached its nadir, the repertoires of photon-treated patients showed oligoclonal expansion, particularly of CD8+ Temra cells, and this expansion drove the decline in diversity.

Note on this clone: The antigen this receptor binds is unknown. No clone much larger than this one lies a single base away; base qualities are absent.

The material sequenced was peripheral blood, taken from a patient treated with photon-based radiotherapy. The sequence is built from TRBV15 and TRBJ1-2, with TRBD1 as a weak D call on 5 bases. The TCR was taken from a man in his 60s with cholangiocarcinoma. CDR3 protein: CATSRDPGGVGKNYGYTF. The nucleotide sequence reads as follows: TGTGCCACCAGCAGAGATCCGGGAGGGGTTGGGAAGAACTATGGCTACACCTTC.